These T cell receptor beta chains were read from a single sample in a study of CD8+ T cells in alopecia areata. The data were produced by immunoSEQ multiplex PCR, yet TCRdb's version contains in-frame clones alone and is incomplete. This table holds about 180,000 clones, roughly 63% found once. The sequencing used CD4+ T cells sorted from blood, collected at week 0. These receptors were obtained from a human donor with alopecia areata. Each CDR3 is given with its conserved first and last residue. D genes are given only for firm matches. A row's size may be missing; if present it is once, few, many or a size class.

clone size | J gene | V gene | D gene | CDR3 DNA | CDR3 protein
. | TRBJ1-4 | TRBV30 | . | TGTGCCTGCACTGGAATCAAAGGGCGGGGAGAAAAACTGTTTTTT | CACTGIKGRGEKLFF
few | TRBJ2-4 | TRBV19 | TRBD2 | TGTGCCAGTAGTTCATCCGGGACTAGCAAGATTCAGTACTTC | CASSSSGTSKIQYF
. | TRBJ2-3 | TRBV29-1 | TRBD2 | TGCAGCGTTGATTCGCTAGCGGGTACGCAGTATTTT | CSVDSLAGTQYF
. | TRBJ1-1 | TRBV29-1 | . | TGCAGCGTTGAAGTTTCAGGCAGGAACACTGAAGCTTTCTTT | CSVEVSGRNTEAFF
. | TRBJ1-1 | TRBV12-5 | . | TGTGCTAGTGGCCCAGGACTCAACACTGAAGCTTTCTTT | CASGPGLNTEAFF
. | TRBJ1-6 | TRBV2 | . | TGTGCCAGCAGTCGTGGGAATGATAATTCACCCCTCCACTTT | CASSRGNDNSPLHF
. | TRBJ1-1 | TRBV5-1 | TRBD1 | TGCGCCAGCAGCCACGGGACAGTAGACACTGAAGCTTTCTTT | CASSHGTVDTEAFF
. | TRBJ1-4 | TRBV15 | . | TGTGCCACCAGCAGAGACAGGGGCAATGAAAAACTGTTTTTT | CATSRDRGNEKLFF
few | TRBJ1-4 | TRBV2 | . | TGTGCCAGCTGGGACGGATTTAATGAAAAACTGTTTTTT | CASWDGFNEKLFF
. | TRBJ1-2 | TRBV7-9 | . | TGTGCCAGCACCAACTTATGGATATCTGGCTACACCTTC | CASTNLWISGYTF
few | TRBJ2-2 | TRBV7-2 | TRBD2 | TGTGCCAGCAGCTGGAGTAGCGGGGGGGCCGCCGGGGAGCTGTTTTTT | CASSWSSGGAAGELFF
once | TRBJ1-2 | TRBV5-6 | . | TGTGCCAGCAGCTTGGGGCCCGCGGATGGCTACACCTTC | CASSLGPADGYTF
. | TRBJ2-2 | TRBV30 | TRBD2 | TGTGCCTGGACAGCTAGCGGGGGGCCGAACACCGGGGAGCTGTTTTTT | CAWTASGGPNTGELFF
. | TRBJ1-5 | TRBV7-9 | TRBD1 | TGTGCCAGCAGCACCGACAGGGGGTTGGTAAATCAGCCCCAGCATTTT | CASSTDRGLVNQPQHF
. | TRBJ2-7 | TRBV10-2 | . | TGCGCCAGCAGTGTCGGCTCCGAGCAGTACTTC | CASSVGSEQYF
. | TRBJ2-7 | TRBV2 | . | TGTGCCAGCACTAATGGGGGTGGGAAGTACTTC | CASTNGGGKYF
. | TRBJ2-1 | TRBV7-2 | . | TGTGCCAGCAGCTTAGCGCATCCCGCGATTAGCAATGAGCAGTTCTTC | CASSLAHPAISNEQFF
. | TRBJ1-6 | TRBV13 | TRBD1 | TGTGCCAGCAGCCTACAGGGGTTGGATTCACCCCTCCACTTT | CASSLQGLDSPLHF
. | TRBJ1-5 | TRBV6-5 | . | TGTGCCAGCAGTCGGTCGAGCAATCAGCCCCAGCATTTT | CASSRSSNQPQHF
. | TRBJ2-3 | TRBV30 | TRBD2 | TGTGCCTGGAACAAGGGACTAGCGGGGGGGCCGAATACGCAGTATTTT | CAWNKGLAGGPNTQYF
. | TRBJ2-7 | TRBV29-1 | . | TGCAGCGTTACGTCCGTCTACGAGCAGTACTTC | CSVTSVYEQYF
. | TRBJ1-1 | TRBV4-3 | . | TGCGCCAGCAGCCGATCGGTGAACACTGAAGCTTTCTTT | CASSRSVNTEAFF
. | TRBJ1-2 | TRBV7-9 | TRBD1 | TGTGCCAGCAGCTTAGACAGGGGGCATGATGGCTACACCTTC | CASSLDRGHDGYTF
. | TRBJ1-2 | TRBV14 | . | TGTGCCAGCAGCCAAGTGGCGGGTGGCTACACCTTC | CASSQVAGGYTF
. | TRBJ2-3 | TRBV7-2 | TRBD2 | TGTGCCAGCGGCCCCCCGGGGGGGACAGATACGCAGTATTTT | CASGPPGGTDTQYF
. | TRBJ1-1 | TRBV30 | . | TGTGCCTGGACTCCTTTGGGTCCAAAGGAAGGTGAAGCTTTCTTT | CAWTPLGPKEGEAFF
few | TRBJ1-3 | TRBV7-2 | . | TGTGCCAGCAGCTTAGAGGCCCTCTTCTCTGGAAACACCATATATTTT | CASSLEALFSGNTIYF
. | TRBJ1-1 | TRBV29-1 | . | TGCAGCGTTCTTAGCTCTGGTACTGAAGCTTTCTTT | CSVLSSGTEAFF
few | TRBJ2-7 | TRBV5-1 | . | TGCGCCAGCAGCTTTGAACTGAGTTCCTACGAGCAGTACTTC | CASSFELSSYEQYF
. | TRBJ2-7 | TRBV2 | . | TGTGCCAGCAGTGTTAGGGGGACGGGCCAAGGCTACGAGCAGTACTTC | CASSVRGTGQGYEQYF
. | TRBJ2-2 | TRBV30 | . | TGTGCCTGGAAGAGGGGTCAGGGGACCGGGGAGCTGTTTTTT | CAWKRGQGTGELFF